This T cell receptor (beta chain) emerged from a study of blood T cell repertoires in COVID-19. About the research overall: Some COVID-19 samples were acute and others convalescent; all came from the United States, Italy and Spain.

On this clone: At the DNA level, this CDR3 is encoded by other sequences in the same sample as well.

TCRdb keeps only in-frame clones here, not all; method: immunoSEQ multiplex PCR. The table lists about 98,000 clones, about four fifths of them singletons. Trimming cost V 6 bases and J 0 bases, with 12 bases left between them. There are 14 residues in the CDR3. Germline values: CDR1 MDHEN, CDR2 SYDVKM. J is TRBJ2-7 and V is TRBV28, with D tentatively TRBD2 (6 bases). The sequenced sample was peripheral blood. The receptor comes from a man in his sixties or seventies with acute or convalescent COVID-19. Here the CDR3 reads CASSLGGSSYEQYF. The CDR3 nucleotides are TGTGCCAGCAGCCTTGGGGGGAGCTCCTACGAGCAGTACTTC.